These T cell receptor beta chains were read from a single sample in a study of breast tumors, draining lymph nodes, adjacent tissues. In TCRdb, the multiplex PCR reads were re-called with MiXCR into one record per CDR3 protein. This sample has about 14,000 distinct CDR3 sequences, with 55% to 60% found just once. What was sequenced was tumor-adjacent breast tissue. The receptors stem from a female donor with breast cancer. Some clones in this sample may be carry-over from other donors' samples. CDR3s include the opening cysteine and the closing phenylalanine or tryptophan. A D gene is named only where the DNA matches it firmly. Some rows mark clone size as missing; the rest say once, few, many or name a class of expanded clone.

j_call clone_size v_call d_call cdr3_nt cdr3_aa
TRBJ1-5 - TRBV5-1 - TGCGCCAGCAGTAATTCGGTAGATCAGCCCCAGCATTTT CASSNSVDQPQHF
TRBJ2-5 - TRBV13 TRBD2 TGTGCCAGCAGCCCCACGGGCGGGGGGCAAGGGACCCAGTACTTC CASSPTGGGQGTQYF
TRBJ2-7 - TRBV5-1 - TGCGCCAGCAGCCCGGGGGACGAGCAGTACTTC CASSPGDEQYF
TRBJ2-7 - TRBV7-9 - TGTGCCAGCAGCGCAGAAGAGGTTCGCTACTACGAGCAGTACTTC CASSAEEVRYYEQYF
TRBJ2-3 medium-sized TRBV10-1 TRBD2 TGCGCCAGCAGTGAAAGCGGGAGTCCGAGCACAGATACGCAGTATTTT CASSESGSPSTDTQYF
TRBJ2-3 once TRBV9 TRBD2 TGTGCCAGCAGCGTATCAGCGGGAGAAGGAGATACGCAGTATTTT CASSVSAGEGDTQYF
TRBJ2-2 many TRBV9 - TGTGCCAGCAGCTCCAGGGCGGGGTACACCGGGGAGCTGTTTTTT CASSSRAGYTGELFF
TRBJ2-5 - TRBV11-2 TRBD2 TGTGCCAGCAGCGCCCGGAGGGGACTAGCGGGAAGGGAAGAGACCCAGTACTTC CASSARRGLAGREETQYF
TRBJ1-2 many TRBV11-3 - TGTGCCAGCAGCTTAGGTGGCTATGGCTACACCTTC CASSLGGYGYTF
TRBJ2-3 large TRBV29-1 - TGCAGCGTTGAAGATCTGGGGAGAAGAAGCACAGATACGCAGTATTTT CSVEDLGRRSTDTQYF
TRBJ2-2 - TRBV5-1 TRBD2 TGCGCCAGCAGCCTCGGACTAGCGGGAGGCCAGAACACCGGGGAGCTGTCCTTT CASSLGLAGGQNTGELSF
TRBJ2-3 medium-sized TRBV5-1 TRBD2 TGCGCCAGCAGCCAAAGCGGGGATATTCAAGATACGCAGTATTTT CASSQSGDIQDTQYF
TRBJ2-7 - TRBV4-3 TRBD1 TGCGCCAGCAGCCAACTACAGGGGACGGCCTACGAGCAGTACTTC CASSQLQGTAYEQYF
TRBJ1-2 - TRBV7-2 - TGTGCCAGCAGCTTAGTTTCCCAGAACTATGGCTACACCTTC CASSLVSQNYGYTF
TRBJ2-7 - TRBV5-1 - TGCGCCAGCAGCGGTGGGACCTCAAACGAGCAGTACTTC CASSGGTSNEQYF
TRBJ2-2 - TRBV5-5 - TGTGCCAGCAGCGGCGGGACAGATAACACCGGGGAGCTGTTTTTT CASSGGTDNTGELFF
TRBJ2-7 - TRBV10-3 - TGTGCCATCAGTGAATCGGCAGCCTACGAGCAGTACTTC CAISESAAYEQYF
TRBJ1-4 few TRBV7-9 - TGTGCCAGCAGCTTAGCGCGTACAGGGTTTGAAAAACTGTTTTTT CASSLARTGFEKLFF
TRBJ2-1 many TRBV6-4 TRBD1 TGTGCCAGCAGTCCCGGGACAGGGGGTCGAGGGGAGCAGTTCTTC CASSPGTGGRGEQFF
TRBJ2-1 many TRBV4-3 - TGCGCCAGCAGCCTCACCGGGTATACCTACAATGAGCAGTTCTTC CASSLTGYTYNEQFF
TRBJ2-7 many TRBV6-5 TRBD2 TGTGCCAGCAGTCACCTAGCTAGCGGGACCTACGAGCAGTACTTC CASSHLASGTYEQYF
TRBJ2-3 - TRBV7-2 - TGTGCCAGCAGCTTAGCGTTTGGCGGAGCGAGGGGTACGCCGTATTTT CASSLAFGGARGTPYF
TRBJ2-1 - TRBV7-2 TRBD1 TGTGCCAGCAGCTTAGTAGGACAGGGAGCCAATGAGCAGTTCTTC CASSLVGQGANEQFF
TRBJ1-1 - TRBV19 TRBD1 TGCGCCAGTAGTCTTGGGACAGGGAGGGGACGAGGGACTGAAGCTTCCTTT CASSLGTGRGRGTEASF
TRBJ1-3 - TRBV10-1 - TGCGCCACCTCGATTGGAAACACCATATATTTT CATSIGNTIYF
TRBJ1-2 - TRBV20-1 - TGCAGTGCTAAGTTTGGGGTGGCCTATGGCTACACCTTC CSAKFGVAYGYTF
TRBJ2-7 many TRBV6-2/TRBV6-3 TRBD2 TGTGCCAGCAGTTACGGACTAGCGGGAGGTCCCTACGAGCAGTACTTC CASSYGLAGGPYEQYF